Presented here are 22 T cell receptor beta chains from one specimen sequenced in a study of CD8+ T cells in alopecia areata. RNA was extracted and reverse transcribed into cDNA as the sequencing template. Measured with immunoSEQ multiplex PCR; TCRdb has only the in-frame clones, and not every one. The sample lists roughly 200,000 clones, over 55% seen once, with about 1.7% in the top ten. The sample in question was CD4+ T cells sorted from blood, obtained at week 0. Receptors were obtained from a human donor with alopecia areata.

The V and J genes are TRBV18 and TRBJ2-7, with D perhaps TRBD2 (6 bases). Trimming left V 1 base short and J 2 bases short, with 9 bases between. The CDR3 totals 14 residues. Germline lookup yields CDR1 KGHSH and CDR2 LQKENI. CDR3 nucleotides: TGTGCCAGCTCACCACAGGGGAGGACCTACGAGCAGTACTTC. Translated, it gives CASSPQGRTYEQYF.

The chain combines TRBV25-1 with TRBJ2-7; D may be TRBD1 (6 bases). Per germline, CDR1 MGHDK and CDR2 SYGVNS. V shed 4 bases and J shed 3 bases, with 13 bases lying between them. The CDR3 has 14 residues. CDR3 amino acids: CASSAADRNYEQYF. In DNA, the CDR3 is TGTGCCAGCAGTGCCGCGGACAGAAACTACGAGCAGTACTTC.

The J gene is TRBJ2-2, the V gene TRBV7-2; the match to TRBD2 covers 13 bases. Germline assignment: CDR1 SGHTA and CDR2 FQGNSA. The V gene end was trimmed by 4 bases and the J gene end by 2 bases; junction bases not matched to a gene: 7. This CDR3 has 18 amino acids. The CDR3 DNA follows: TGTGCCAGCAGCTCCCGGACTAGCGGGGGCCAAAACACCGGGGAGCTGTTTTTT. Translation: CASSSRTSGGQNTGELFF.

V is TRBV6-1 and J is TRBJ2-6; D gene uncertain. Deletions cut 8 bases from V and 4 bases from J, with 9 bases between. The CDR3 spans 13 residues. CDR1 MNHNS and CDR2 SASEGT come from the germline V gene. This chain's CDR3 is CASGVSGANVLTF. The CDR3 coding sequence is TGTGCCAGCGGGGTCTCAGGGGCCAACGTCCTGACTTTC.

V is TRBV18 and J is TRBJ1-2, with 7 bases aligning to TRBD1. This CDR3 contains 13 residues. Germline V gene lookup returns CDR1 KGHSH and CDR2 LQKENI. Trimming at V came to 3 bases and at J to 2 bases, leaving 0 bases not matched to a gene. The CDR3 loop reads CASSPGQNYGYTF. Here the CDR3 DNA reads TGTGCCAGCTCACCGGGACAGAACTATGGCTACACCTTC.

The V gene is TRBV6-6, the J gene TRBJ2-5; D unresolved. The V end was cut by 0 bases, the J end by 5 bases, with 10 bases between. Germline values: CDR1 MNHNY, CDR2 SVGAGI (reference sequence). The CDR3 length is 14 residues. CDR3 amino acids: CASSYSSRSETQYF. In nucleotides, the CDR3 is TGTGCCAGCAGTTACTCGTCGAGATCGGAGACCCAGTACTTC.

This clone was counted between two and nine times. V and J are TRBV15 and TRBJ1-5; TRBD1 matches at 10 bases. The CDR3 is 16 amino acids. After removal of 1 base from V and 6 bases from J, the junction contained 6 bases not matched to a gene. Germline CDR1 reads LNHNV; CDR2 reads YYDKDF (reference sequence). This CDR3 is CATSRGGTGAGQPQHF. In DNA form, the CDR3 reads TGTGCCACCAGCAGAGGGGGGACAGGGGCCGGTCAGCCCCAGCATTTT.

The V call is TRBV28, the J call TRBJ2-3; D ambiguous. V gave up 3 bases and J gave up 0 bases, with 7 bases separating them. Germline lookup yields CDR1 MDHEN and CDR2 SYDVKM. CDR3 size: 14 residues. This chain's CDR3 is CASSLRSSTDTQYF. The CDR3 region has the DNA TGTGCCAGCAGTTTGAGGTCCAGCACAGATACGCAGTATTTT.

The V gene is TRBV9, the J gene TRBJ1-2; D is uncertain. CDR1 SGDLS and CDR2 YYNGEE come from the germline V gene. Trimming removed 0 bases from V and 8 bases from J, with 20 bases in between. The length of the CDR3 is 16 residues. CDR3 residues: CASSVGPESFGDGYTF. CDR3 DNA sequence: TGTGCCAGCAGCGTAGGACCCGAGAGCTTTGGCGACGGCTACACCTTC. Together with reference TRBV9 and TRBJ1-2, the CDR3 gives the full variable domain: DSGVTQTPKHLITATGQRVTLRCSPRSGDLSVYWYQQSLDQGLQFLIQYYNGEERAKGNILERFSAQQFPDLHSELNLSSLELGDSALYFCASSVGPESFGDGYTFGSGTRLTVV.

Points on this clone: The junction does not match germline at one end; this may be a read error. The V gene is TRBV7-3, the J gene TRBJ2-3, with TRBD2 matching 12 bases. Germline-derived CDR1 and CDR2 are SGHTA and FQGTGA. This CDR3 spans 16 amino acids. The DNA for the CDR3 is TGTGCCAGCAGCCTAACTAGCGGGGGGAACACAGATACGCAGTATTTT. Its translation: CASSLTSGGNTDTQYF.

The V call is TRBV29-1, the J call TRBJ1-1; D unclear. Trimming pared 7 bases from V and 7 bases from J, leaving 13 bases between. CDR3 length equals 11 residues. From germline, CDR1 is SQVTM and CDR2 ANQGSEA. DNA of the CDR3: TGCAGCGGGGAGCGATTCGGTGAAGCTTTCTTT. This translates into CSGERFGEAFF.

The chain uses TRBV29-1 and TRBJ1-2, with TRBD1 identical over 9 bases. V was pared by 3 bases and J by 5 bases, with 7 bases of the junction left unmatched. The CDR3 spans 14 residues. Germline V gene data show CDR1 as SQVTM and CDR2 as ANQGSEA. CDR3 coding DNA: TGCAGCGTTGACATACCGGACAGGGGTTATGGCTACACCTTC. Protein sequence: CSVDIPDRGYGYTF.

J is TRBJ1-2 and V is TRBV7-9, with D possibly being TRBD1 (6 bases). The CDR3 runs to 12 residues. Germline CDR1 and CDR2: SEHNR and FQNEAQ (reference sequence). Deletions cut 5 bases from V and 7 bases from J, with 11 bases between. CDR3 DNA: TGTGCCAGCAGCCCGAGGGACACTGGCTACACCTTC. Its protein is CASSPRDTGYTF.

The genes are TRBV6-5 and TRBJ2-4; TRBD1 aligns across 7 bases. Germline assignment: CDR1 MNHEY and CDR2 SVGAGI. This CDR3 is 15 amino acids long. After removal of 4 bases from V and 6 bases from J, the junction contained 9 bases not matched to a gene. The CDR3 region has the DNA TGTGCCAGCAGTTCCGGACAGGCCGGCGGAAACATTCAGTACTTC. It is translated as CASSSGQAGGNIQYF.

J is TRBJ2-1 and V is TRBV9; perhaps D is TRBD1 or TRBD2 (5 bases each). Trimming removed 0 bases at V and 6 bases at J, with 10 bases between. The CDR3 runs to 14 residues. CDR1 is SGDLS, CDR2 YYNGEE, per germline. CDR3 sequence reads: CASSVATGLNEQFF. CDR3 DNA sequence: TGTGCCAGCAGCGTAGCTACGGGGCTCAATGAGCAGTTCTTC.

V and J are TRBV13 and TRBJ2-1; D is unresolved. Trimming stripped 3 bases from V and 7 bases from J, with 16 bases between. The CDR3 has 15 residues. Germline CDR1 and CDR2: PRHDT and FYEKMQ (reference sequence). The CDR3 DNA reads TGTGCCAGCAGCTTTATACCGGTGGGGTATAATGAGCAGTTCTTC. Residues: CASSFIPVGYNEQFF.

This clone has a single count. This rearrangement joins TRBV2 to TRBJ1-6; D is perhaps TRBD1 (6 bases). The CDR3 extends over 16 amino acids. The ends were cut back, 7 bases at V and 2 bases at J, with 15 bases in the middle. Germline lookup yields CDR1 SNHLY and CDR2 FYNNEI. The chain's CDR3 is CASMLGGITYNSPLHF. Written as DNA, the CDR3 is TGTGCCAGCATGTTAGGGGGGATCACCTATAATTCACCCCTCCACTTT.

The rearrangement links TRBV30 to TRBJ2-3; either TRBD1 or TRBD2 may supply D (6 bases each). Germline V CDR1 and CDR2: GTSNPN, SVGIG (reference sequence). The CDR3 runs to 23 residues. V gave up 2 bases and J gave up 0 bases, with 36 bases separating them. CDR3: CAWSMLNPGDGGLRVPSTDTQYF. DNA for the CDR3: TGTGCCTGGAGTATGCTCAACCCAGGGGACGGGGGTCTGAGGGTCCCTAGCACAGATACGCAGTATTTT. The full variable domain, rest sourced from reference TRBV30 and TRBJ2-3, is SQTIHQWPATLVQPVGSPLSLECTVEGTSNPNLYWYRQAAGRGLQLLFYSVGIGQISSEVPQNLSASRPQDRQFILSSKKLLLSDSGFYLCAWSMLNPGDGGLRVPSTDTQYFGPGTRLTVL.

This chain uses TRBV30 with TRBJ2-6; TRBD1 aligns across 10 bases. Germline-derived CDR1 and CDR2 are GTSNPN and SVGIG (reference sequence). After removal of 0 bases from V and 3 bases from J, the junction contained 8 bases not matched to a gene. This CDR3 is built from 18 residues. CDR3 sequence: CAWSVLGQGVGGANVLTF. The CDR3 DNA sequence: TGTGCCTGGAGTGTACTAGGACAGGGGGTAGGTGGGGCCAACGTCCTGACTTTC.

V usage is TRBV29-1 and J usage is TRBJ1-2; D unclear. V lost 7 bases and J 8 bases, leaving 17 bases between the germline ends. CDR1 is SQVTM, CDR2 ANQGSEA, per germline. The CDR3 spans 12 residues. The chain's CDR3 is CSAVFVVAGYTF. CDR3 coding DNA: TGCAGCGCGGTCTTTGTGGTGGCCGGCTACACCTTC.

The chain combines TRBV4-3 with TRBJ1-2; 8 bases align to TRBD1. Germline assignment: CDR1 LGHNA and CDR2 YSLEER. Trimming at V came to 4 bases and at J to 2 bases, leaving 6 bases not matched to a gene. The CDR3 is 15 amino acids. This CDR3 reads CASSPHRGNNYGYTF. In DNA, the CDR3 is TGCGCCAGCAGCCCCCACAGGGGGAACAACTATGGCTACACCTTC.

The sample holds one count of this clone. The chain has TRBV11-2 and TRBJ2-7; 13 nucleotides agree with TRBD2. The junction had 10 bases not matched to a gene; V was cut back by 6 bases and J by 2 bases. Germline V gene data show CDR1 as SGHAT and CDR2 as FQNNGV. The CDR3 has 17 amino acids. The CDR3 region is CASRQTSGGIIAYEQYF. The CDR3 nucleotides read TGTGCCAGCAGGCAGACTAGCGGGGGGATCATCGCCTACGAGCAGTACTTC.